This is a list of T cell receptor beta chains from one sample in a study of blood T cell repertoires in COVID-19. Profiling relied on immunoSEQ multiplex PCR, and the TCRdb table lists in-frame clones only, not all of them. The sample lists about 200,000 clones; roughly 86% were seen once. Sequencing was performed on PBMCs or T cells enriched from blood (not recorded which). These TCRs come from a man aged 35-49 years with acute COVID-19. CDR3s include the opening cysteine and the closing phenylalanine or tryptophan. The order of the fields is clone size, V gene, D gene, J gene, CDR3 protein, CDR3 DNA. The D gene is left open where the match is weak. The size of a clone is reported for some rows only, either as once, few or many, or as a class for expanded clones.

>NA|TRBV19|TRBD1|TRBJ1-1
CASSRLQGAGAFF
TGTGCCAGTAGTAGGCTGCAGGGGGCGGGGGCTTTCTTT
>NA|TRBV29-1|TRBD1|TRBJ1-1
CSVRDRVGTEAFF
TGCAGCGTTCGGGACAGGGTTGGCACTGAAGCTTTCTTT
>NA|TRBV3-1/TRBV3-2|TRBD1|TRBJ1-1
CASSQSDRGRGTEAFF
TGTGCCAGCAGCCAAAGTGACAGGGGGCGTGGAACTGAAGCTTTCTTT
>NA|TRBV6-5|TRBD1|TRBJ2-7
CASTPYRDRSYEQYF
TGTGCCAGCACACCTTACCGGGACAGATCTTACGAGCAGTACTTC
>NA|TRBV5-6|NA|TRBJ2-3
CASSLLAGLTDTQYF
TGTGCCAGCAGCTTACTGGCGGGCCTCACAGATACGCAGTATTTT
>once|TRBV7-2|TRBD1|TRBJ2-2
CASSWTGFSGELFF
TGTGCCAGCAGCTGGACAGGGTTTAGCGGGGAGCTGTTTTTT
>NA|TRBV19|NA|TRBJ1-1
CASTRRGGNTEAFF
TGTGCCAGTACCCGGAGGGGCGGAAACACTGAAGCTTTCTTT
>NA|TRBV29-1|TRBD1|TRBJ2-5
CSVEGRDRFETQYF
TGCAGCGTTGAAGGGAGGGACAGGTTCGAGACCCAGTACTTC
>NA|TRBV28|TRBD1|TRBJ1-3
CASRTLGTETGNTIYF
TGTGCCAGCAGGACCCTCGGGACAGAAACTGGAAACACCATATATTTT
>NA|TRBV7-3|NA|TRBJ2-6
CASSSFSGANVLTF
TGTGCCAGCAGCTCTTTCTCTGGGGCCAACGTCCTGACTTTC
>NA|TRBV7-2|NA|TRBJ2-3
CASSLTWADTQYF
TGTGCCAGCAGCTTAACTTGGGCCGATACGCAGTATTTT
>NA|TRBV2|NA|TRBJ1-1
CASSSRGGGNTEAFF
TGTGCCAGCAGCTCCAGGGGAGGGGGGAACACTGAAGCTTTCTTT
>NA|TRBV11-2|NA|TRBJ2-3
CASRGRGRSTDTQYF
TGTGCCAGCCGGGGTAGGGGGAGAAGTACAGATACGCAGTATTTT
>NA|TRBV6-4|TRBD2|TRBJ2-1
CASSESGENNEQFF
TGTGCCAGCAGTGAGAGCGGGGAAAACAATGAGCAGTTCTTC
>NA|TRBV6-5|NA|TRBJ1-4
CASKRGGDEKLFF
TGTGCCAGCAAAAGGGGGGGGGATGAAAAACTGTTTTTT
>NA|TRBV29-1|TRBD2|TRBJ2-1
CSVGLAGGPGGGNEQFF
TGCAGCGTTGGACTAGCGGGAGGGCCCGGGGGAGGTAATGAGCAGTTCTTC
>many|TRBV30|NA|TRBJ1-6
CAWRTTFAQGYNSPLHF
TGTGCCTGGAGGACCACCTTCGCTCAGGGGTATAATTCACCCCTCCACTTT
>NA|TRBV28|TRBD2|TRBJ2-3
CASSSGGDTQYF
TGTGCCAGCAGTTCCGGGGGGGATACGCAGTATTTT
>NA|TRBV4-1|TRBD2|TRBJ2-4
CASSQGGTKNIQYF
TGCGCCAGCAGCCAGGGGGGGACCAAAAACATTCAGTACTTC
>NA|TRBV5-1|TRBD1|TRBJ2-7
CASSLAGTGYEQYF
TGCGCCAGCAGCTTGGCGGGGACAGGCTACGAGCAGTACTTC
>NA|TRBV6-1|TRBD1|TRBJ2-7
CASSNKATGGEQYF
TGTGCCAGCAGTAACAAAGCGACAGGGGGCGAGCAGTACTTC
>NA|TRBV5-6|NA|TRBJ2-5
CASSSLVVETQYF
TGTGCCAGCAGCTCTCTTGTTGTGGAGACCCAGTACTTC
>NA|TRBV7-8|NA|TRBJ2-2
CASSFLGVNTGELFF
TGTGCCAGCAGCTTTCTAGGGGTAAACACCGGGGAGCTGTTTTTT
>few|TRBV30|NA|TRBJ1-5
CAWSVSRGGRFGQPQHF
TGTGCCTGGAGTGTAAGCCGGGGGGGGCGTTTTGGTCAGCCCCAGCATTTT
>once|TRBV9|NA|TRBJ2-2
CASSPLGGNTGELFF
TGTGCCAGCAGCCCTCTTGGGGGCAACACCGGGGAGCTGTTTTTT
>NA|TRBV15|TRBD1|TRBJ1-5
CATSREGQGARQPQHF
TGTGCCACCAGCAGAGAGGGACAGGGGGCGAGGCAGCCCCAGCATTTT
>NA|TRBV11-3|TRBD2|TRBJ2-1
CASSLGAGTSRNEQFF
TGTGCCAGCAGCTTAGGGGCCGGGACTAGTCGCAATGAGCAGTTCTTC
>few|TRBV6-4|NA|TRBJ2-1
CASSPAHRSSYNEQFF
TGTGCCAGCAGTCCCGCCCACAGGAGCTCCTACAATGAGCAGTTCTTC
>few|TRBV10-3|NA|TRBJ2-1
CAIRDLAVPVFF
TGTGCCATCAGGGACTTAGCGGTGCCGGTCTTCTTC
>NA|TRBV2|TRBD1|TRBJ1-6
CASSEAGGRSPLHF
TGTGCCAGCAGTGAGGCAGGGGGCAGATCACCCCTCCACTTT
>NA|TRBV7-9|NA|TRBJ2-1
CAGISGSSYNEQFF
TGTGCCGGGATTAGCGGTAGCTCCTACAATGAGCAGTTCTTC
>NA|TRBV19|NA|TRBJ1-2
CASSPDHGVYGYTF
TGTGCCAGTAGTCCTGATCACGGTGTCTATGGCTACACCTTC
>NA|TRBV7-2|NA|TRBJ2-3
CASSPWTIKAADTQYF
TGTGCCAGCAGCCCCTGGACTATAAAGGCCGCAGATACGCAGTATTTT
>few|TRBV6-4|NA|TRBJ2-7
CASRRGRWRYF
TGTGCCAGCAGAAGGGGCAGATGGCGGTACTTC
>NA|TRBV5-5|TRBD1|TRBJ2-6
CASSWTGTSGANVLTF
TGTGCCAGCAGCTGGACAGGGACTTCAGGGGCCAACGTCCTGACTTTC
>few|TRBV13|NA|TRBJ2-1
CASSLGLNEQFF
TGTGCCAGCAGCTTAGGCCTCAATGAGCAGTTCTTC
>NA|TRBV18|TRBD1|TRBJ2-7
CASSPTTGDLGEQYF
TGTGCCAGCTCACCCACGACAGGGGATCTTGGCGAGCAGTACTTC
>NA|TRBV12-3/TRBV12-4|NA|TRBJ2-2
CASSLDPVELFF
TGTGCCAGCAGTTTAGACCCGGTGGAGCTGTTTTTT
>NA|TRBV28|NA|TRBJ2-5
CASIRLRDYQETQYF
TGTGCCAGCATCAGACTTCGGGACTACCAAGAGACCCAGTACTTC
>NA|TRBV5-1|NA|TRBJ1-1
CASSIRSGNTEAFF
TGCGCCAGCAGCATCAGGTCCGGGAACACTGAAGCTTTCTTT